These 7 T cell receptor beta chains share one sample of origin, sequenced in a study of blood T cell repertoires in COVID-19. TCRdb keeps only in-frame clones here, not all; method: immunoSEQ multiplex PCR. Of over 250,000 clones in the sample, over 85% were seen once. The specimen sequenced was PBMCs or T cells enriched from blood (not recorded which). The source is a woman aged 60-70 years who had recovered from COVID-19.

This clone has just one count. The same CDR3 can be traced to other DNA sequences in this sample. The gene calls are TRBV29-1 and TRBJ1-1; 9 nucleotides agree with TRBD1. This CDR3 is 13 amino acids long. V was pared by 6 bases and J by 1 base, with 3 bases of the junction left unmatched. The germline V gene encodes CDR1 SQVTM and CDR2 ANQGSEA. CDR3 DNA: TGCAGCGTACGGGACAGGGAGAACACTGAAGCTTTCTTT. This codes for CSVRDRENTEAFF.

The V call is TRBV7-8, the J call TRBJ2-5; D not certain. CDR1 is SGHVS and CDR2 is FQNEAQ in the germline V gene. V was cut by 5 bases and J by 4 bases, with 8 bases left in between. The CDR3 totals 12 residues. In nucleotides, the CDR3 is TGTGCCAGCAGCCCCCAGCGAGAGACCCAGTACTTC. Amino acids: CASSPQRETQYF. The variable domain in full, completed from reference TRBV7-8 and TRBJ2-5, reads GAGVSQSPRYKVAKRGQDVALRCDPISGHVSLFWYQQALGQGPEFLTYFQNEAQLDKSGLPSDRFFAERPEGSVSTLKIQRTQQEDSAVYLCASSPQRETQYFGPGTRLLVL.

V and J are TRBV5-5 and TRBJ2-4, with 7 bases fitting TRBD2. Looked up from germline, CDR1 is SGHKS and CDR2 is YYEKEE (reference sequence). Unmatched junction bases numbered 8, after V lost 4 bases and J lost 7 bases. The length of the CDR3 is 14 residues. The DNA for the CDR3 is TGTGCCAGCAGCCTGCTAGGGGAGGGGAACATTCAGTACTTC. Encoded protein: CASSLLGEGNIQYF.

The chain combines TRBV7-2 with TRBJ2-5; TRBD1 agrees at 10 bases. This CDR3 spans 16 amino acids. Per germline, CDR1 SGHTA and CDR2 FQGNSA. Losses at the gene ends were 4 bases for V and 5 bases for J; bases not matched to a gene: 10. The CDR3 reads CASSSTSTGGYETQYF. CDR3 in DNA: TGTGCCAGCAGCTCGACCTCGACAGGGGGCTATGAGACCCAGTACTTC.

The gene calls are TRBV11-2 and TRBJ1-1; D remains ambiguous. The CDR3 extends over 14 amino acids. Germline values: CDR1 SGHAT, CDR2 FQNNGV. V was clipped by 5 bases and J by 1 base, with 11 bases between them. CDR3 DNA sequence: TGTGCCAGCAGCCCCTTTTTTCGGAACACTGAAGCTTTCTTT. Translating gives CASSPFFRNTEAFF. Full variable domain (rest looked up from reference TRBV11-2 and TRBJ1-1): EAGVAQSPRYKIIEKRQSVAFWCNPISGHATLYWYQQILGQGPKLLIQFQNNGVVDDSQLPKDRFSAERLKGVDSTLKIQPAKLEDSAVYLCASSPFFRNTEAFFGQGTRLTVV.

This clone appeared once. The V call is TRBV10-3, the J call TRBJ2-1, with TRBD1 matching over 7 bases. The germline V gene encodes CDR1 ENHRY and CDR2 SYGVKD. The CDR3 sequence is 13 residues long. V was clipped by 11 bases and J by 9 bases; unmatched bases: 13. The CDR3 DNA is TGTGCCGTCTCGAGGGGGCACTTACCTGAGCAGTTCTTC. Translation gives CAVSRGHLPEQFF.

This clone appeared a single time. The chain uses TRBV5-1 and TRBJ1-1; 8 nucleotides line up with TRBD1. This CDR3 is built from 14 residues. V shed 4 bases, J shed 1 base, and the junction held 3 bases outside the gene matches. The germline gives CDR1 SGHRS, CDR2 YFSETQ. CDR3 nucleotides: TGCGCCAGCAGCGAGACAGGGGCGAACACTGAAGCTTTCTTT. This codes for CASSETGANTEAFF.